This T cell receptor beta chain is from a study of OX40 agonist ivuxolimab in advanced cancers. Study results and caveats: Relative to CD4+ cells, CD8+ T cells on average had more expanded clones.

On this clone: Its target is not known.

The protocol was immunoSEQ multiplex PCR, while the TCRdb copy is restricted to in-frame clones and leaves out a portion. This sample has tens of thousands of clones; 80% occur once, and the top ten carry 1.2%. Deletions cut 2 bases from V and 7 bases from J, with 15 bases between. CDR3 length: 15 residues. In germline, CDR1 is SGHRS, CDR2 YFSETQ. The sequences come from CD4+ or CD8+ T cells sorted from blood, collected in a trial of the OX40 agonist ivuxolimab. This clonotype originated in an adult with an advanced solid tumor such as melanoma, head and neck, liver or kidney cancer. V gene TRBV5-1 combines with J gene TRBJ1-4, with D possibly TRBD1 on 5 matching bases. The CDR3 reads CASSFTTERSEKLFF. DNA for the CDR3: TGCGCCAGCAGCTTTACGACAGAAAGAAGTGAAAAACTGTTTTTT.